This entry lists 13 T cell receptor beta chains sequenced from one sample in a study of blood T cell repertoires in COVID-19 (TCRdb year 2020). Receptor amplification or capture employed the immunoSEQ multiplex PCR assay. Sourced from immuneACCESS, this table was stored by TCRdb with only in-frame sequences that have V and J called. A share of the clones is absent; for the studies checked, an unresolved V gene accounts for under half, and the remainder has no known explanation. This sample holds approximately 210,000 clones; roughly four fifths were observed only once. The biggest ten clones account for 7.6% of the sample. Sequenced input: peripheral blood. All receptors derive from a woman in her fifties or sixties with active or convalescent COVID-19.

The chain has TRBV5-1 and TRBJ1-1; D unclear. Germline loops: CDR1 SGHRS, CDR2 YFSETQ. The CDR3 runs to 14 residues. V was clipped by 0 bases and J by 0 bases, with 6 bases between them. DNA of the CDR3: TGCGCCAGCAGCTTGGGACGGGTGAACACTGAAGCTTTCTTT. Translation gives CASSLGRVNTEAFF.

The chain recombines TRBV27 with TRBJ2-1; 7 positions agree with TRBD2. Germline CDR1 and CDR2: MNHEY and SMNVEV (reference sequence). The J segment lost 10 bases and the V segment lost 2 bases, leaving 14 bases of the junction unmatched. The CDR3 is 16 residues long. This CDR3 reads CASSLVAGAAAGEQFF. The DNA of the CDR3 is TGTGCCAGCAGTTTAGTGGCGGGAGCCGCAGCGGGGGAGCAGTTCTTC.

The chain employs TRBV18 and TRBJ2-1; 8 bases match TRBD1. The CDR3 consists of 15 residues. Trimming took 0 bases from V and 9 from J; bases not matched to a gene: 7. The germline gives CDR1 KGHSH, CDR2 LQKENI. DNA for the CDR3: TGTGCCAGCTCACCACCCTCCGGACAGGGTGGTGAGCAGTTCTTC. Translation gives CASSPPSGQGGEQFF.

The chain combines TRBV11-2 with TRBJ2-7; 10 bases are shared with TRBD1. The CDR3 loop spans 14 amino acids. Trimming at V came to 5 bases and at J to 6 bases, leaving 7 bases not matched to a gene. Germline CDR1 reads SGHAT; CDR2 reads FQNNGV. CDR3 in DNA: TGTGCCAGCAGCCCTGGACAGGGGGTAAGCGAGCAGTACTTC. This gives the protein CASSPGQGVSEQYF.

The chain has TRBV19 and TRBJ2-1; 10 bases agree with TRBD1. J lost 5 bases, V lost 4 bases, and 8 bases had no gene match. The germline V gene has CDR1 LNHDA and CDR2 SQIVND (reference sequence). There are 16 residues in the CDR3. CDR3 region: CASSTFGTGDDNEQFF. CDR3 nucleotide sequence: TGTGCCAGTAGTACCTTCGGGACAGGGGACGACAATGAGCAGTTCTTC.

The J gene is TRBJ2-7, the V gene TRBV28; D may be TRBD1 (6 bases). The CDR3 has 13 amino acids. V dropped 3 bases and J dropped 2 bases, with 8 bases sitting between them. The germline gives CDR1 MDHEN, CDR2 SYDVKM. The DNA of the CDR3 is TGTGCCAGCAGTTTGCGACAGGCCTACGAGCAGTACTTC. Its translation is CASSLRQAYEQYF.

This clone was picked up a small number of times. This chain uses TRBV24-1 with TRBJ2-5; D remains unclear. There are 11 residues in the CDR3. Deletions cut 9 bases from V and 8 bases from J, with 12 bases between. Germline-derived CDR1 and CDR2 are KGHDR and SFDVKD. CDR3 bases: TGTGCCACCGAGTATAAGAAAACCCAGTACTTC. It encodes CATEYKKTQYF.

CDR3 sequence (DNA): TGTGCCAGCAGCCGTTGGACAGGGAAAGAGACCCAGTACTTC. Its protein is CASSRWTGKETQYF. The chain combines TRBV5-5 with TRBJ2-5; TRBD1 matches 8 bases. V dropped 4 bases and J dropped 3; count of bases not matched to a gene: 5. The CDR3 loop spans 14 amino acids. Germline V gene sequence: CDR1 SGHKS, CDR2 YYEKEE (reference sequence). The full variable domain, completed using reference TRBV5-5 and TRBJ2-5, is DAGVTQSPTHLIKTRGQQVTLRCSPISGHKSVSWYQQVLGQGPQFIFQYYEKEERGRGNFPDRFSARQFPNYSSELNVNALLLGDSALYLCASSRWTGKETQYFGPGTRLLVL.

This clone was counted once. V is TRBV6-7 and J is TRBJ2-7; possibly TRBD2 for D (5 bases). TRBV6-7 is labeled an ORF, and its function is uncertain. Trimming shortened V by 11 bases and J by 5 bases, and 16 bases separated the two germline ends. This CDR3 is built from 12 residues. The CDR3 spells CAAGSEGHEQYF. The CDR3 bases are TGTGCCGCTGGATCCGAGGGCCACGAGCAGTACTTC.

The V gene is TRBV6-5, the J gene TRBJ1-2; 8 bases are a match to TRBD1. Germline CDR1 MNHEY, CDR2 SVGAGI. The CDR3 is made up of 13 amino acids. V gave up 7 bases and J gave up 5 bases; unmatched junction bases: 6. This CDR3 is CASKRTGRYGYTF. The CDR3 nucleotides are TGTGCCAGCAAGAGGACAGGGAGGTATGGCTACACCTTC.

The chain has TRBV19 and TRBJ2-7, with 9 bases lining up with TRBD2. The germline gives CDR1 LNHDA, CDR2 SQIVND (reference sequence). V shed 4 bases, J shed 4 bases, and the junction held 8 bases outside the gene matches. This CDR3 region has 15 residues. CDR3 DNA sequence: TGTGCCAGTAGTAGGAAGACTAGCGGAGAATACGAGCAGTACTTC. This gives the protein CASSRKTSGEYEQYF.

This clone is a singleton in its sample. The chain has TRBV6-1 and TRBJ1-2; TRBD1 matches at 10 bases. Looked up from germline, CDR1 is MNHNS and CDR2 is SASEGT. CDR3 length equals 16 residues. The trim removed 4 bases at V and 3 bases at J, leaving 8 bases unmatched. This CDR3 reads CASSVPRQGADYGYTF. CDR3 in DNA: TGTGCCAGCAGTGTCCCCAGACAGGGGGCCGACTATGGCTACACCTTC.

The chain carries TRBV2 and TRBJ2-2; no clear D. CDR1 SNHLY and CDR2 FYNNEI come from the germline V gene. The CDR3 covers 18 residues. V was clipped by 4 bases and J by 6 bases, with 24 bases between them. The DNA for the CDR3 is TGTGCCAGCAGTGGTACAGCAATCAGGCTGATAATTCCCGGGGAGCTGTTTTTT. It encodes CASSGTAIRLIIPGELFF. The full variable domain, with the rest looked up from reference TRBV2 and TRBJ2-2, is EPEVTQTPSHQVTQMGQEVILRCVPISNHLYFYWYRQILGQKVEFLVSFYNNEISEKSEIFDDQFSVERPDGSNFTLKIRSTKLEDSAMYFCASSGTAIRLIIPGELFFGEGSRLTVL.